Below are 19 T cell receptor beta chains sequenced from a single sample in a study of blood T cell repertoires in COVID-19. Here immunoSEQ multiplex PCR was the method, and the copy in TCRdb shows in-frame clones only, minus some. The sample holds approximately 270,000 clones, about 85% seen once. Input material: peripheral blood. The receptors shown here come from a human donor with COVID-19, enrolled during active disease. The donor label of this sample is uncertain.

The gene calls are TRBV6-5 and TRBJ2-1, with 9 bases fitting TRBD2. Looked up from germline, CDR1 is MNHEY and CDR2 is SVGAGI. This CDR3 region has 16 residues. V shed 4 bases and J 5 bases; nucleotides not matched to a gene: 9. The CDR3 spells CASSSWGVAGDNEQFF. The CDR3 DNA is TGTGCCAGCAGTTCCTGGGGGGTAGCGGGAGACAATGAGCAGTTCTTC.

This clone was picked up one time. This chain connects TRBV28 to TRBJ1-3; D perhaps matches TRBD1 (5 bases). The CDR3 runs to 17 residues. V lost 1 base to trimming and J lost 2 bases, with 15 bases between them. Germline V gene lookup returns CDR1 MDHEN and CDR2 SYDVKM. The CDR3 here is CASSLFVRVTAGNTIYF. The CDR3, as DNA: TGTGCCAGCAGTTTATTTGTCAGGGTAACAGCTGGAAACACCATATATTTT. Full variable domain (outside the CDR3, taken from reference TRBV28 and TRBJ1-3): DVKVTQSSRYLVKRTGEKVFLECVQDMDHENMFWYRQDPGLGLRLIYFSYDVKMKEKGDIPEGYSVSREKKERFSLILESASTNQTSMYLCASSLFVRVTAGNTIYFGEGSWLTVV.

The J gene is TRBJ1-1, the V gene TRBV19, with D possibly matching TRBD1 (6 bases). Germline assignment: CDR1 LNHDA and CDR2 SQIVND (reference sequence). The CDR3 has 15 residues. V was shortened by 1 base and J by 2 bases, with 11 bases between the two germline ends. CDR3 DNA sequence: TGTGCCAGTAGTATAGCTGACAGGTTTAACACTGAAGCTTTCTTT. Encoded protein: CASSIADRFNTEAFF. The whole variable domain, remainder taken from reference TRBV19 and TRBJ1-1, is DGGITQSPKYLFRKEGQNVTLSCEQNLNHDAMYWYRQDPGQGLRLIYYSQIVNDFQKGDIAEGYSVSREKKESFPLTVTSAQKNPTAFYLCASSIADRFNTEAFFGQGTRLTVV.

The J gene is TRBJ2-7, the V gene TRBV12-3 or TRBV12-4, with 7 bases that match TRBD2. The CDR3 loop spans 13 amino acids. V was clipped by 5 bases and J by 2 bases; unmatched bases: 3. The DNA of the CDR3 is TGTGCCAGCAGTGTTGGGGGGGCCTACGAGCAGTACTTC. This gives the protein CASSVGGAYEQYF.

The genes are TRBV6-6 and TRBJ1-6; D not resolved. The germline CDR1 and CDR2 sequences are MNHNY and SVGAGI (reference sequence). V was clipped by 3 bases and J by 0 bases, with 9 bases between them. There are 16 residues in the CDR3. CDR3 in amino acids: CASSYRGSSYNSPLHF. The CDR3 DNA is TGTGCCAGCAGTTATCGGGGTAGCTCCTATAATTCACCCCTCCACTTT.

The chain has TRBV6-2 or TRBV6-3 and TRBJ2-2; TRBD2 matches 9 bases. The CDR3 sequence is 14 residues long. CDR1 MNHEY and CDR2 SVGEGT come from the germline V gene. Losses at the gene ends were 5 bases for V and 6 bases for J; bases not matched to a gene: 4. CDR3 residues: CASSAASGAGELFF. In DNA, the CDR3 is TGTGCCAGCAGTGCGGCTAGCGGGGCCGGGGAGCTGTTTTTT.

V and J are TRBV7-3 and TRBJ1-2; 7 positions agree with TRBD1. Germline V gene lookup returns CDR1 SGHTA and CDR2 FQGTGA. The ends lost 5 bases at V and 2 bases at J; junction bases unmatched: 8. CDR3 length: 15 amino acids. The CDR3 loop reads CASSPTWTGNYGYTF. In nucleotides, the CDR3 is TGTGCCAGCAGCCCTACCTGGACAGGAAACTATGGCTACACCTTC.

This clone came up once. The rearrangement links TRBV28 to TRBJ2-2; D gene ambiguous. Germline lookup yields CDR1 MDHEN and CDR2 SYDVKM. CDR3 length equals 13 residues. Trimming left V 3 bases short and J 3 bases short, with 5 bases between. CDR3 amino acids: CASSLAYTGELFF. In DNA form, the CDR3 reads TGTGCCAGCAGTTTGGCATACACCGGGGAGCTGTTTTTT.

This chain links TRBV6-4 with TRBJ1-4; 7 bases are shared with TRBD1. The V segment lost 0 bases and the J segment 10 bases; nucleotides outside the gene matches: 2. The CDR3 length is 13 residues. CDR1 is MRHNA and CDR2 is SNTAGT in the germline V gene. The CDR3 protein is CASSDSQGGKLFF. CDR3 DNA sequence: TGTGCCAGCAGTGACTCGCAGGGGGGAAAACTGTTTTTT.

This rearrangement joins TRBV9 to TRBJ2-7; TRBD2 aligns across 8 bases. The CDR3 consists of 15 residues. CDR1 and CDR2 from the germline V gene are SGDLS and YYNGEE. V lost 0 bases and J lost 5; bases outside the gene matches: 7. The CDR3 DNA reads TGTGCCAGCAGCGTAGTGAGCGGGAGAAACCACGAGCAGTACTTC. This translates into CASSVVSGRNHEQYF.

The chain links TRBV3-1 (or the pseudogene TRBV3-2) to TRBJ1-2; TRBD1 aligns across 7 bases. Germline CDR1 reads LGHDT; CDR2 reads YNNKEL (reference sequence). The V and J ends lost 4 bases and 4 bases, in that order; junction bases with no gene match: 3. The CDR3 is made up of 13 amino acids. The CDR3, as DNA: TGTGCCAGCAGCCGAAGGGACAGCTATGGCTACACCTTC. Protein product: CASSRRDSYGYTF.

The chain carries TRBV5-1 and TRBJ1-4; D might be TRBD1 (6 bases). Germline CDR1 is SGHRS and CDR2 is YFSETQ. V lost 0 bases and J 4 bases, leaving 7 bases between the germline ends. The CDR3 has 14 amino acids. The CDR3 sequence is CASSLAGDNEKLFF. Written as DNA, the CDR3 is TGCGCCAGCAGCTTGGCAGGGGATAATGAAAAACTGTTTTTT.

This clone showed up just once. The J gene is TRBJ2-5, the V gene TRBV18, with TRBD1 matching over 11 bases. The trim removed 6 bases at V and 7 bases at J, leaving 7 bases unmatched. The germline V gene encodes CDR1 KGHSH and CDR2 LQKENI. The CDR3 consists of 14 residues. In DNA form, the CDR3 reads TGTGCCAGCTCCGGGACAGGGGGACTCGGGACCCAGTACTTC. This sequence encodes CASSGTGGLGTQYF.

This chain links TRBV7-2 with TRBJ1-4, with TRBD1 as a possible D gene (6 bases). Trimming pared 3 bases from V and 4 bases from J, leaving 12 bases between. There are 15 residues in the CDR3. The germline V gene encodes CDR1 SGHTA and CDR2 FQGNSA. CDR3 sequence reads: CASSLGGAGNEKLFF. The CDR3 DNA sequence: TGTGCCAGCAGCTTGGGGGGGGCCGGTAATGAAAAACTGTTTTTT.

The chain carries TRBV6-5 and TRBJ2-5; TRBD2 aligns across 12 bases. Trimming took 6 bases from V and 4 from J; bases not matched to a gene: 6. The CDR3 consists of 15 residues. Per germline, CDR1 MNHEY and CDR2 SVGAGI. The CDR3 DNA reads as TGTGCCAGCAGCCTACCACTAGCGGGAGGAGAGACCCAGTACTTC. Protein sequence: CASSLPLAGGETQYF.

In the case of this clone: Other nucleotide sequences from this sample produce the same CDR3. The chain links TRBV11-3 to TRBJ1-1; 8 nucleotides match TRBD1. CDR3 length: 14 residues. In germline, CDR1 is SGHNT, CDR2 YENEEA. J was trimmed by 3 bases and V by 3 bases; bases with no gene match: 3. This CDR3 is CASSFQGADTEAFF. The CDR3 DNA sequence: TGTGCCAGCAGCTTCCAGGGGGCAGACACTGAAGCTTTCTTT.

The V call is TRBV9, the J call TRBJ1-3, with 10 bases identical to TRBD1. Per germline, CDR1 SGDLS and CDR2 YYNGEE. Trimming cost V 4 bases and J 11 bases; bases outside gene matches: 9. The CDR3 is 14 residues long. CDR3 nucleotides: TGTGCCAGCAGCCGGCGGGACAGGGGTTCTCCCATATATTTT. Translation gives CASSRRDRGSPIYF.

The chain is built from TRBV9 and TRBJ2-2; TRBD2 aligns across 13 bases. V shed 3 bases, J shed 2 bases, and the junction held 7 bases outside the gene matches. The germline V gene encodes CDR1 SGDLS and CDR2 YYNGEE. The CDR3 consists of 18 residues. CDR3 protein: CASSAKLAGGPNTGELFF. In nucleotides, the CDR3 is TGTGCCAGCAGCGCGAAACTAGCGGGAGGGCCAAACACCGGGGAGCTGTTTTTT.

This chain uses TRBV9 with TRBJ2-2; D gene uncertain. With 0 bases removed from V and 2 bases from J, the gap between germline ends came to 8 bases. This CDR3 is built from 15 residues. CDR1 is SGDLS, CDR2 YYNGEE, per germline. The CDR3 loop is CASSVVPFNTGELFF. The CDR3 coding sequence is TGTGCCAGCAGCGTAGTCCCCTTCAACACCGGGGAGCTGTTTTTT. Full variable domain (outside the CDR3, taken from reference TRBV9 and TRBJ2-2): DSGVTQTPKHLITATGQRVTLRCSPRSGDLSVYWYQQSLDQGLQFLIQYYNGEERAKGNILERFSAQQFPDLHSELNLSSLELGDSALYFCASSVVPFNTGELFFGEGSRLTVL.